This TCR beta chain was captured in a study of blood T cell repertoires in COVID-19 (dated by TCRdb to about 2020). Regarding the study in general: Samples from collaborators originated in the United States, Italy and Spain and spanned both the acute and convalescent phases of COVID-19. The prospective study material was composed of cDNA or gDNA derived from T cells, B-cell-depleted T cells, or PBMCs. Subjects who had been exposed to COVID-19, were actively infected with it, or had recovered from it provided the deeply sampled blood TCRbeta repertoires that made up the dataset. The repertoires were released in a freely available public database meant as a resource for research on the immune response to SARS-CoV-2. Samples came from the ongoing ImmuneRACE study (first 160 participants) plus 1,254 subjects from 6 global collaborators. Sample metadata almost always included a de-identified subject ID, COVID-19 status, age in years and sex. Where HLA class I and class II types were available, the types were taken from metadata supplied by the sample provider, not from assay-based typing.

TCRbeta CDR3 regions were amplified from genomic DNA using the immunoSEQ Assay, a bias-controlled multiplex PCR. In the source study's methods: The number of nucleated cells in each sample was estimated from the amplification of reference gene primers within the assay. To quantify the absolute abundance of each unique TCRbeta CDR3 rearrangement, sequence reads were collapsed and filtered. For each sample, productive Simpson clonality was calculated as the square root of Simpson's diversity index over productive rearrangements. TCRdb's version of the immuneACCESS table is confined to in-frame rearrangements and falls short of the full clone set. An unresolved V gene accounts for under half of the shortfall where checked; the remainder is of unknown origin. D and trimming come from the DNA, and the V and J calls and clone size come from that table. In all, the sample holds around 450,000 clones, and around 87% of those were seen once. 0.7% of the sample belongs to the ten largest clones.

Findings and caveats that apply to the study as a whole: Clinical and demographic metadata were provided uncurated, with the amount varying by source and participant.

A word on this clone: No antigen is known for it. Within one base of it there is no much larger clone, and no base qualities were kept.

Reading the germline V gene gives CDR1 LGHNT and CDR2 FRNRAP. The V end loses 4 bases and the J end loses 6 bases, and a stretch of 21 bases separates them. The CDR3 sequence holds 17 residues, the cysteine and phenylalanine included. CDR3 DNA only is kept here, 51 bases in frame from base 1. In the prospective study, participants were roughly 18 to 95 years old, resided in 24 geographic areas of the United States, and were enrolled through a virtual design. To assign participants to cohorts, the prospective study relied on clinical history that participants themselves reported in a screening survey and a study questionnaire. ImmuneRACE Cohort 3 recovered participants were defined by two consecutive negative NP/OP PCR tests, healthcare professional clearance, or symptom resolution. Each participant in the prospective study had whole blood, serum and a nasopharyngeal or oropharyngeal swab collected by mobile phlebotomists. Participants in the prospective study had the option to provide additional blood draws and questionnaires over a roughly 2-month period. Before DNA extraction, prospective study blood samples were shipped either frozen or at room temperature.

The TCR sequence derives from a young woman who had recovered from COVID-19. The chain uses TRBV12-5 and TRBJ1-4; perhaps TRBD1 is the D gene, with 5 bases matching. Sequences were obtained from PBMCs or T cells enriched from blood (not recorded which). DNA sequence: TGTGCTAGTGGTTGGGTGTCGGGGGGGTTAATAGATGAAAAACTGTTTTTT. Its protein product is CASGWVSGGLIDEKLFF.